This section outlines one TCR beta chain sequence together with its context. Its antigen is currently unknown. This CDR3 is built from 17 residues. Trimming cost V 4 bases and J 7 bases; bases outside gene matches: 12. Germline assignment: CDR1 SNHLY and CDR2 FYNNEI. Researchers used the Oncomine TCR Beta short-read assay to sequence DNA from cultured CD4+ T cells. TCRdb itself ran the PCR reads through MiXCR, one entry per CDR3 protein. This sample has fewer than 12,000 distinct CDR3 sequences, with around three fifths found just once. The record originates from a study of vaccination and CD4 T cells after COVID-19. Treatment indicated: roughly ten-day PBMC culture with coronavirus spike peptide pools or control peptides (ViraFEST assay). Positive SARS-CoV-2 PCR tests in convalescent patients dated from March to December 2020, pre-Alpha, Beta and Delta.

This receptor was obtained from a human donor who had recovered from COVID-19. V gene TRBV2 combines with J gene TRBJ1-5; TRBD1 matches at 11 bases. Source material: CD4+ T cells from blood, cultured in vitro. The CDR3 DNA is TGTGCCAGCAGTGCCGGACAGGGGGCGCGAATGGGACAGCCCCAGCATTTT. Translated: CASSAGQGARMGQPQHF.